These T cell receptor beta chains were read from a single sample in a study of blood T cell repertoires in COVID-19. The protocol was immunoSEQ multiplex PCR, while the TCRdb copy is restricted to in-frame clones and leaves out a portion. The profile shows 68,000 or so clones, about 84% of them singletons. Sequenced material: peripheral blood. The receptors come from a human donor in a cohort sampled during active COVID-19. Both conserved end residues are part of each CDR3. The order of the fields is J gene, clone size, V gene, D gene, CDR3 DNA, CDR3 protein. D genes are given only for firm matches. Only part of the rows carry a size: once, few, many, or a class if the clone is expanded.

j_gene: TRBJ2-5
abundance: NA
v_gene: TRBV23-1
d_gene: TRBD2
CDR3nt: TGCGCCAGCAGTCCGCCAACTAGCGGGGCCCCCCAAGAGACCCAGTACTTC
CDR3aa: CASSPPTSGAPQETQYF

j_gene: TRBJ1-3
abundance: once
v_gene: TRBV28
d_gene: NA
CDR3nt: TGTGCCAGCAAATTAGTGGTCTCTGGAAACACCATATATTTT
CDR3aa: CASKLVVSGNTIYF

j_gene: TRBJ2-1
abundance: once
v_gene: TRBV6-5
d_gene: TRBD1
CDR3nt: TGTGCCAGCAAAAGACAGGGGAGGAATAACAATGAGCAGTTCTTC
CDR3aa: CASKRQGRNNNEQFF

j_gene: TRBJ2-3
abundance: once
v_gene: TRBV18
d_gene: NA
CDR3nt: TGTGCCAGCTCGCCACGACCGGGGGAAGATACGCAGTATTTT
CDR3aa: CASSPRPGEDTQYF

j_gene: TRBJ2-3
abundance: NA
v_gene: TRBV6-4
d_gene: TRBD2
CDR3nt: TGTGCCAGCAGACAGTTCAGCGGGGACACAGATACGCAGTATTTT
CDR3aa: CASRQFSGDTDTQYF

j_gene: TRBJ2-3
abundance: once
v_gene: TRBV18
d_gene: TRBD2
CDR3nt: TGTGCCAGCTCGCCTACTAGCGGGGGCTCTCATACGCAGTATTTT
CDR3aa: CASSPTSGGSHTQYF

j_gene: TRBJ2-3
abundance: NA
v_gene: TRBV11-2
d_gene: NA
CDR3nt: TGTGCCAGCAGCTTCGGACGGGAAAGGGATACGCAGTATTTT
CDR3aa: CASSFGRERDTQYF

j_gene: TRBJ1-2
abundance: NA
v_gene: TRBV6-5
d_gene: TRBD1
CDR3nt: TGTGCCAGCAGTTACGGGCAGGGGGACTATGGCTACACCTTC
CDR3aa: CASSYGQGDYGYTF

j_gene: TRBJ2-2
abundance: once
v_gene: TRBV27
d_gene: TRBD2
CDR3nt: TGTGCCAGCAGTCGTTCCCTAGCGGACGCGAACACCGGGGAGCTGTTTTTT
CDR3aa: CASSRSLADANTGELFF

j_gene: TRBJ1-3
abundance: NA
v_gene: TRBV4-3
d_gene: NA
CDR3nt: TGCGCCAGCAGCCAAGCTCGGGGGGCTGGAAACACCATATATTTT
CDR3aa: CASSQARGAGNTIYF

j_gene: TRBJ2-1
abundance: NA
v_gene: TRBV5-1
d_gene: TRBD2
CDR3nt: TGCGCCAGCAGCCGAGGACTAGCGGCGCTCAACAATGAGCAGTTCTTC
CDR3aa: CASSRGLAALNNEQFF

j_gene: TRBJ1-4
abundance: NA
v_gene: TRBV28
d_gene: NA
CDR3nt: TGTGCCAGCAGCAATGGGGGGGTCACTAATGAAAAACTGTTTTTT
CDR3aa: CASSNGGVTNEKLFF

j_gene: TRBJ2-1
abundance: NA
v_gene: TRBV7-2
d_gene: TRBD2
CDR3nt: TGTGCCAGCAGCTTCCAACCGGGACTAGCGGGGAATGAGCAGTTCTTC
CDR3aa: CASSFQPGLAGNEQFF

j_gene: TRBJ1-5
abundance: NA
v_gene: TRBV10-2
d_gene: NA
CDR3nt: TGCGCCAGCAGTAGTCAGAGCAATCAGCCCCAGCATTTT
CDR3aa: CASSSQSNQPQHF

j_gene: TRBJ2-6
abundance: NA
v_gene: TRBV19
d_gene: NA
CDR3nt: TGTGCCAGTAGTGTCGGTATCTCTGGGGCCAACGTCCTGACTTTC
CDR3aa: CASSVGISGANVLTF

j_gene: TRBJ2-7
abundance: NA
v_gene: TRBV24-1
d_gene: NA
CDR3nt: TGTGCCACCAGTGATCGGACCGTCCCGGGATCCGAGCAGTACTTC
CDR3aa: CATSDRTVPGSEQYF

j_gene: TRBJ2-7
abundance: NA
v_gene: TRBV11-2
d_gene: NA
CDR3nt: TGTGCCAGCAGCTCCTCGAGGCAGGGTAAATCCTACGAGCAGTACTTC
CDR3aa: CASSSSRQGKSYEQYF